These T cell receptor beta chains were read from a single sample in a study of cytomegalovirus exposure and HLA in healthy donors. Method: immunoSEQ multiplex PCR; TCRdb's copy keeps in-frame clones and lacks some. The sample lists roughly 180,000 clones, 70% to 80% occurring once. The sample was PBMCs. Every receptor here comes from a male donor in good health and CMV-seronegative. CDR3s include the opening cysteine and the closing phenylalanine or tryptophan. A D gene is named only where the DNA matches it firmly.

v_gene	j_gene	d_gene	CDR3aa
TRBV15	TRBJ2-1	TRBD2	CATSRDIGASGLHEQFF
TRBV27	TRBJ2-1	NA	CASSSGLYNEQFF
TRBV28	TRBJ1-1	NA	CASSATVEAFF
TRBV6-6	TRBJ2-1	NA	CASSSERGTLPNEQFF
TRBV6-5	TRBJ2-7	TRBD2	CASSYALAGAYEQYF
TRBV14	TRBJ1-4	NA	CASSRRRAGTNEKLFF
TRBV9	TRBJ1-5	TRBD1	CASSVTGGGQPQHF
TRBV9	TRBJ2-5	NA	CASSVRDRETQYF
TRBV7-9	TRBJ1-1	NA	CASRPPGTLNTEAFF
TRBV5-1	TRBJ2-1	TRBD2	CASSSRLAGAYNEQFF
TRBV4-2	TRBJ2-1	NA	CASSQEGAGSSYNEQFF
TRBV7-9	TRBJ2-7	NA	CASSSWIDREQYF
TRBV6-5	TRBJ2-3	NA	CASRLTRQYTDTQYF
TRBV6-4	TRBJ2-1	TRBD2	CASGIAGGNYNEQFF
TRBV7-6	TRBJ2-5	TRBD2	CASSPGLEETQYF
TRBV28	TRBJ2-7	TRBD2	CASSFLAGAYEQYF
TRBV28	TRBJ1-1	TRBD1	CASSRSRTGKTEAFF
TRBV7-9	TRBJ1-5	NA	CSSSLEGYSNQPQHF
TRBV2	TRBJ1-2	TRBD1	CASSERRDSIYGYTF
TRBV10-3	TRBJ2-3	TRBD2	CAIRSPSGRTDTQYF
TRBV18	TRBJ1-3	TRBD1	CASSLRDRGPGNTIYF
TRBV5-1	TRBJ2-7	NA	CASSLALQGYEQYF
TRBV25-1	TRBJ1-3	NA	CASGSGGGNTIYF
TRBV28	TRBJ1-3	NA	CASSFYTAGSTIYF
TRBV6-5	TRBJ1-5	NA	CASSPGLESQPQHF
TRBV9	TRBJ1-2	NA	CASSVDDSYGYTF
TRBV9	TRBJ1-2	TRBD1	CASSVVRGTAELSYTF
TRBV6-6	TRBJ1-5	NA	CASKGVNQPQHF
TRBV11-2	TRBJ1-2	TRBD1	CASSFQGVDGYTF
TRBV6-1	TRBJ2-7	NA	CASKSLEYF
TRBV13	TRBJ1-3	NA	CASSLDSISGNTIYF
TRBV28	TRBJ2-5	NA	CASSSPARGADETQYF
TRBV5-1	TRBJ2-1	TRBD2	CASSSRTSGGVLEQFF
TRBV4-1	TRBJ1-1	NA	CASSHGRGGDTEAFF
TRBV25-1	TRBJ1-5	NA	CASSPGRHQPQHF
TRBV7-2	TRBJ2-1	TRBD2	CASSLSGSGRYNEQFF
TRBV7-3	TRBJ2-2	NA	CASSLSYTGELFF
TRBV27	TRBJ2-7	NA	CASSSFYEQYF
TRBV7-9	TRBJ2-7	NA	CASTGGFFGREQYF
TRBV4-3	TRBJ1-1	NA	CASSHQGGVNEAFF
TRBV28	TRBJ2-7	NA	CASSLQTYEQYF
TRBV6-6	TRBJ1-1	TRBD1	CASSGDSRPEAFF
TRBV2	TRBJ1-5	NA	CASSEVKPQPQHF
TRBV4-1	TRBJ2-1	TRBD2	CASSLQPGTSGYNEQFF
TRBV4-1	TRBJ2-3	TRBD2	CASSQEASGRTDTQYF
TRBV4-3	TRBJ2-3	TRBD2	CASSQEAASGRMWTQYF
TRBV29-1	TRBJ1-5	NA	CSVRDFGEPQHF
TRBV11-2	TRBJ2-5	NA	CASSLDLTLVETQYF
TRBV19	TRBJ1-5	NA	CASTGPYNQPQHF
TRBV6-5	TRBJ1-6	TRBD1	CASSRTGGESPLHF
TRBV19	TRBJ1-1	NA	CASRERGTEAFF
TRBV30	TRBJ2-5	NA	CAWTSLETQYF
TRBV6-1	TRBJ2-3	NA	CASSEDGGTDTQYF
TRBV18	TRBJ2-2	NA	CASSPLTGELFF